This TCR beta chain was obtained from a study of human CD8 memory T cell subsets (dated by TCRdb to between 2020 and 2021). For the study in its entirety: The clonal relationships among stem-like (TSTEM), progenitor exhausted-like (TPEX) and effector memory CD8+ T cell subsets were assessed by comparing the TCRbeta repertoires of these subsets. Six donors each provided TSTEM, TPEX and effector memory subsets, and TCRbeta repertoires were obtained from all six. Paper-wide results and their limitations: The stem-like TSTEM and TPEX subsets each shared clonotypes with effector memory cells, but the TSTEM and TPEX repertoires had minimal overlap with each other, suggesting distinct antigen spectra. Sequencing was limited to TCRbeta chains, and the repertoire comparisons were based on six or seven donors analyzed with paired t-tests and Bonferroni correction. Based on Chao1 estimates, TSTEM subsets appeared to have greater repertoire diversity than TPEX subsets, which could potentially reflect a broader range of specificities. Normalized Shannon-Wiener diversity was similarly high in TSTEM and TPEX subsets, while effector memory subsets were less diverse by comparison.

Taken from the germline V gene, the CDR1 and CDR2 loops are MDHEN and SYDVKM. The CDR3 has 15 amino acids, counting the end cysteine and phenylalanine. Only the protein is on record. Going by frequency alone, this clonotype is hyperexpanded (1% or more); a count is unavailable. Its antigen target is currently unknown. A Human TCR Profiling Kit was used to prepare UMI-labeled 5' RACE TCRbeta libraries. Every TCRbeta library was prepared in parallel with an identical number of PCR cycles. As for the authors' bioinformatics: The number of functional CDR3beta clonotypes in each TCRbeta library ranged from about 3,000 to 20,000. MIGEC 1.2.9 was used for UMI extraction and consensus assembly, with a minimum of three reads required per UMI. MiXCR 3.0.3 was used to extract the in-frame CDR3beta repertoires. Each sample was downsampled to 42,000 randomly selected UMIs before diversity metrics were computed in VDJtools 1.2.1. Repertoire overlap metrics D, R and F2 were calculated in VDJtools for the top 3,000 clones of each sample pair. Reprocessed by TCRdb, the reads give a single entry per CDR3 protein sequence, without DNA. TCRdb's processing, not the authors', yielded these V and J calls. The sample's table lists a count of 7,900 or so distinct CDR3 sequences. The biggest ten clones account for around 25% of the sample.

Peripheral blood mononuclear cells were isolated from healthy donor buffy coats by density gradient separation. The study enriched total CD8+ T cells through negative magnetic separation using EasySep or MojoSort CD8+ T cell isolation kits. For each subset, total RNA was extracted using an RNeasy Mini Kit from duplicate vials of some 160,000 sorted CD8+ T cells. PBMCs were used either fresh or after being cryopreserved in fetal bovine serum containing about 9.8% DMSO. Fluorescence-activated cell sorting on a FACSAria III was used to sort the CD8+ T cell subsets to purity. This receptor chain uses TRBV28 and TRBJ2-7; TCRdb names TRBD2, which stays unverified in the absence of DNA. The sequenced material came from CD8+ T cells from PBMCs. This sequence originates from a human donor in good health. CDR3 loop: CASSPLAGASYEQYF.